These 16 T cell receptor beta chains were sequenced from one sample in a study of cytomegalovirus exposure and HLA in healthy donors. PCR used 60 Vbeta primers and 13 Jbeta primers. Sequenced by immunoSEQ multiplex PCR; TCRdb stores in-frame clones only, minus some. The data contain 150,000 to 200,000 clones, about 86% of them singletons. Material for sequencing was PBMCs. Receptors originate from a woman aged 25 to 39 in good health and CMV-seronegative.

The V call is TRBV5-1, the J call TRBJ2-1, with D possibly TRBD1 on 6 matching bases. The CDR3 has 18 residues. The V end lost 0 bases, the J end lost 7 bases, and 23 bases lay between the germline ends. The V gene's germline CDR1 is SGHRS and CDR2 YFSETQ. Here the CDR3 reads CASSLEDLGWDIGNEQFF. The CDR3 DNA is TGCGCCAGCAGCTTGGAAGACCTAGGTTGGGACATAGGGAATGAGCAGTTCTTC.

V usage is TRBV6-4 and J usage is TRBJ1-1; D ambiguous. The CDR3 contains 13 residues. Trimming shortened V by 5 bases and J by 0 bases, and 7 bases separated the two germline ends. Germline V lookup: CDR1 MRHNA, CDR2 SNTAGT. The CDR3 sequence: CASSQQLNTEAFF. The CDR3 DNA reads as TGTGCCAGCAGTCAACAGCTGAACACTGAAGCTTTCTTT.

The V and J genes are TRBV2 and TRBJ2-2; tentative D call: TRBD2 (5 bases). The CDR3 has 15 amino acids. V gave up 4 bases and J gave up 4 bases, with 13 bases separating them. Germline V gene lookup returns CDR1 SNHLY and CDR2 FYNNEI. The CDR3 spells CASSVLAPGTGELFF. CDR3 nucleotides: TGTGCCAGCAGTGTCCTAGCCCCAGGCACCGGGGAGCTGTTTTTT. The whole variable domain, filled in from reference TRBV2 and TRBJ2-2, reads EPEVTQTPSHQVTQMGQEVILRCVPISNHLYFYWYRQILGQKVEFLVSFYNNEISEKSEIFDDQFSVERPDGSNFTLKIRSTKLEDSAMYFCASSVLAPGTGELFFGEGSRLTVL.

The rearrangement links TRBV19 to TRBJ1-2; D might be TRBD1 (5 bases). V was shortened by 6 bases and J by 6 bases, with 20 bases between the two germline ends. Germline V lookup: CDR1 LNHDA, CDR2 SQIVND (reference sequence). CDR3 length: 15 residues. CDR3 protein: CASRLQERIPHGYTF. The CDR3 coding sequence is TGTGCCAGTAGGCTACAGGAGAGGATTCCGCATGGCTACACCTTC.

The genes are TRBV5-1 and TRBJ2-1, with TRBD1 matching 7 bases. The CDR3 is 14 residues long. The V segment lost 6 bases and the J segment 7 bases; nucleotides outside the gene matches: 10. Germline loops: CDR1 SGHRS, CDR2 YFSETQ. CDR3 DNA sequence: TGCGCCAGCACCCCATCGAGGGGGCGGAATGAGCAGTTCTTC. It codes for CASTPSRGRNEQFF.

V usage is TRBV10-3 and J usage is TRBJ2-3; 16 bases are a match to TRBD2. V trimming: 6 bases; J trimming: 0 bases; junction bases outside the gene matches: 12. This CDR3 is built from 20 residues. Germline-derived CDR1 and CDR2 are ENHRY and SYGVKD. The CDR3 sequence is CAISATGLAGGPSSTDTQYF. The DNA of the CDR3 is TGTGCCATCAGCGCTACGGGACTAGCGGGAGGGCCCTCCAGCACAGATACGCAGTATTTT.

The CDR3 protein is CASSLGGPGITEKLFF. CDR3 nucleotides: TGTGCCAGCAGCTTAGGAGGTCCAGGGATCACTGAAAAACTGTTTTTT. The gene calls are TRBV7-6 and TRBJ1-4; D is perhaps TRBD1 (5 bases). Germline values: CDR1 SGHVS, CDR2 FNYEAQ. V lost 1 base and J 7 bases, leaving 16 bases between the germline ends. The CDR3 totals 16 residues. Variable domain in full (rest from reference TRBV7-6 and TRBJ1-4): GAGVSQSPRYKVTKRGQDVALRCDPISGHVSLYWYRQALGQGPEFLTYFNYEAQQDKSGLPNDRFSAERPEGSISTLTIQRTEQRDSAMYRCASSLGGPGITEKLFFGSGTQLSVL.

This clone showed up just a few times. The chain has TRBV2 and TRBJ2-4; tentatively, D is TRBD2 (5 bases). CDR3 length: 13 residues. V lost 3 bases to trimming and J lost 15 bases, with 18 bases between them. Germline CDR1 and CDR2: SNHLY and FYNNEI. The CDR3 is CASSESGRISGYF. The DNA for the CDR3 is TGTGCCAGCAGTGAGAGCGGCAGGATTTCAGGGTACTTC.

The chain has TRBV30 and TRBJ2-1, with 7 positions matching TRBD1. V lost 2 bases to trimming and J lost 2 bases; unmatched junction nucleotides: 3. Germline loops: CDR1 GTSNPN, CDR2 SVGIG (reference sequence). The length of the CDR3 is 14 residues. CDR3 protein: CAWSTGTAYNEQFF. CDR3 DNA sequence: TGTGCCTGGAGTACCGGGACAGCCTACAATGAGCAGTTCTTC.

The rearrangement links TRBV7-9 to TRBJ2-5, with 10 bases fitting TRBD2. Germline lookup yields CDR1 SEHNR and CDR2 FQNEAQ (reference sequence). This CDR3 is 14 amino acids long. The ends lost 11 bases at V and 0 bases at J; junction bases unmatched: 6. CDR3 nucleotides: TGTGCCTCCGGAGCGGGGGGGTACCAAGAGACCCAGTACTTC. Translation: CASGAGGYQETQYF.

The V gene is TRBV2, the J gene TRBJ2-3; the match to TRBD2 covers 10 bases. The CDR3 has 15 amino acids. Germline V gives CDR1 SNHLY, CDR2 FYNNEI. Trimming removed 3 bases from V and 3 bases from J; junction bases left unmatched: 3. The CDR3 loop reads CASSENSGRTDTQYF. The DNA for the CDR3 is TGTGCCAGCAGTGAGAATAGCGGGAGGACAGATACGCAGTATTTT.

This chain uses TRBV2 with TRBJ1-2; D is ambiguous. CDR3 length: 12 amino acids. Trimming removed 7 bases at V and 5 bases at J, with 11 bases between. Germline-derived CDR1 and CDR2 are SNHLY and FYNNEI. The CDR3 nucleotides are TGTGCCAGCATCGGAGGAACTTATGGCTACACCTTC. It codes for CASIGGTYGYTF.

This clone was counted only a few times. The rearrangement joins TRBV7-9 to TRBJ1-1; 9 bases align to TRBD1. V shed 2 bases, J shed 11 bases, and the junction held 9 bases outside the gene matches. Germline V gene sequence: CDR1 SEHNR, CDR2 FQNEAQ (reference sequence). The CDR3 totals 14 residues. This CDR3 is CASSLLDRGSYAFF. The DNA of the CDR3 is TGTGCCAGCAGCTTATTGGACAGGGGATCTTATGCTTTCTTT.

This sequence joins TRBV28 and TRBJ2-7; 9 bases match TRBD1. From germline, CDR1 is MDHEN and CDR2 SYDVKM. The CDR3 covers 16 residues. With 4 bases clipped from V and 7 bases from J, the junction kept 14 bases outside the gene matches. The CDR3 nucleotides read TGTGCCAGCAGTTCGGGCCTGCGGACAGGGGTCCTGGAGCAGTACTTC. Its translation: CASSSGLRTGVLEQYF.

This chain joins TRBV5-1 and TRBJ2-1; 11 positions agree with TRBD2. Losses at the gene ends were 3 bases for V and 5 bases for J; bases not matched to a gene: 16. Germline values: CDR1 SGHRS, CDR2 YFSETQ. The CDR3 sequence is 19 residues long. CDR3 coding DNA: TGCGCCAGCAGCTGGGGGGCTAGCGGGGGGCCGATCGGGAACAATGAGCAGTTCTTC. Protein: CASSWGASGGPIGNNEQFF.

This clone is a singleton in its sample. V is TRBV11-1 and J is TRBJ2-1; the match to TRBD2 covers 12 bases. CDR1 SGHAT and CDR2 FQDESV come from the germline V gene (reference sequence). The CDR3 has 15 residues. The junction had 4 bases not matched to a gene; V was cut back by 4 bases and J by 6 bases. As DNA, the CDR3 is TGTGCCAGCAGCTGGACTAGCGGGAAGTTCAATGAGCAGTTCTTC. Translating it yields CASSWTSGKFNEQFF.